A selection of T cell receptor beta chains follows, all from one sample in a study of OX40 agonist ivuxolimab in advanced cancers. Method: immunoSEQ multiplex PCR; TCRdb's copy keeps in-frame clones and lacks some. The table lists around 36,000 clones, roughly 85% of them singletons. This sample comprised CD4+ or CD8+ T cells sorted from blood, obtained in a trial of the OX40 agonist ivuxolimab. Receptors originate from an adult with an advanced solid tumor such as melanoma, head and neck, liver or kidney cancer. The CDR3 runs from the conserved cysteine through the conserved F or W. The order of the fields is V gene, D gene, clone size, J gene, CDR3 protein, CDR3 DNA. A D gene is named only where the DNA matches it firmly. The size of a clone is reported for some rows only, either as once, few or many, or as a class for expanded clones.

>TRBV4-3|.|.|TRBJ1-2
CASSQEGGYGYTF
TGCGCCAGCAGCCAAGAAGGGGGCTATGGCTACACCTTC
>TRBV11-2|TRBD1|.|TRBJ2-7
CASSLDSNRATGDSYEQYF
TGTGCCAGCAGCTTAGATAGCAATCGGGCGACAGGGGATTCCTACGAGCAGTACTTC
>TRBV13|.|.|TRBJ2-6
CASSLRVIGGGGGPANVLTF
TGTGCCAGCAGCTTACGGGTTATTGGAGGAGGTGGAGGGCCGGCCAACGTCCTGACTTTC
>TRBV6-5|.|.|TRBJ1-1
CASSGGGVTEAFF
TGTGCCAGCAGTGGGGGAGGGGTCACTGAAGCTTTCTTT
>TRBV7-3|TRBD1|.|TRBJ2-2
CASSWTGGTGELFF
TGTGCCAGCAGCTGGACAGGGGGTACCGGGGAGCTGTTTTTT
>TRBV5-4|.|.|TRBJ1-1
CASSSERMGGMSNTEAFF
TGTGCCAGCAGCTCCGAAAGGATGGGGGGAATGTCGAACACTGAAGCTTTCTTT
>TRBV7-6|TRBD2|.|TRBJ2-3
CASSPRASGRTDTQYF
TGTGCCAGCAGCCCCCGGGCTAGCGGGAGGACAGATACGCAGTATTTT
>TRBV5-1|.|.|TRBJ2-5
CASSQSSGRVRETQYF
TGCGCCAGCAGCCAATCCTCCGGCAGGGTAAGGGAGACCCAGTACTTC
>TRBV5-1|.|once|TRBJ2-2
CASSLVPPGGETGELFF
TGCGCCAGCAGCTTGGTACCCCCAGGAGGGGAAACCGGGGAGCTGTTTTTT
>TRBV6-1|TRBD1|.|TRBJ2-1
CSTGVIYNEQFF
TGTTCGACAGGGGTTATCTACAATGAGCAGTTCTTC
>TRBV14|TRBD2|.|TRBJ2-5
CASSQYRGLAGVVTQYF
TGTGCCAGCAGCCAATATAGGGGTCTAGCGGGGGTGGTGACCCAGTACTTC
>TRBV2|TRBD2|.|TRBJ2-3
CASRSTAGSTDTQYF
TGTGCCAGCAGAAGCACAGCGGGGAGCACAGATACGCAGTATTTT
>TRBV18|.|.|TRBJ1-1
CASYGEMNTEAFF
TGTGCCAGCTATGGTGAGATGAACACTGAAGCTTTCTTT
>TRBV4-1|TRBD2|.|TRBJ2-7
CASSQERTSGNYEQYF
TGCGCCAGCAGCCAAGAGAGGACTAGCGGGAACTACGAGCAGTACTTC
>TRBV23-1|TRBD1|once|TRBJ1-3
CASSPSDRGASGGNTIYF
TGCGCCAGCAGTCCGAGTGACAGGGGCGCCTCCGGGGGAAACACCATATATTTT